These T cell receptor beta chains were read from a single sample in a study of T cell responses to AZD1222 COVID-19 vaccine. Profiling relied on immunoSEQ multiplex PCR, and the TCRdb table lists in-frame clones only, not all of them. The repertoire consists of some 140,000 clones, with 80% to 95% occurring once and the leading ten covering about 3%. This sample comprised peripheral blood, obtained on day 0 of AZD1222 vaccination. Every receptor here comes from an adult in good health. The CDR3 runs from the conserved cysteine through the conserved F or W. The order of the fields is clone size, V gene, J gene, D gene, CDR3 DNA, CDR3 protein. A D gene is named only where the DNA matches it firmly. Clone size, where shown, is once, few, many, or a class for clones that have expanded.

NA,TRBV28,TRBJ2-1,NA,TGTGCCAGCAGGAAGACAGGAGTACCCTACAATGAGCAGTTCTTC,CASRKTGVPYNEQFF
NA,TRBV6-5,TRBJ1-5,NA,TGTGCCAGCAGTCTGGATGGGAGCAATCAGCCCCAGCATTTT,CASSLDGSNQPQHF
NA,TRBV4-3,TRBJ1-5,TRBD1,TGCGCCAGCAGCCATGGGACAGGGGGATATCAGCCCCAGCATTTT,CASSHGTGGYQPQHF
NA,TRBV25-1,TRBJ2-1,TRBD2,TGTGCCAGCACGGTTGGCGGGAGGGCCCTGGAGCAGTTCTTC,CASTVGGRALEQFF
NA,TRBV21-1,TRBJ2-3,NA,TGTGCCAGCAGCAAAGGAGGGACAAACACAGATACGCAGTATTTT,CASSKGGTNTDTQYF
NA,TRBV6-5,TRBJ1-3,NA,TGTGCCAGCACGGAAGGCATTTACTCTGGAAACACCATATATTTT,CASTEGIYSGNTIYF
NA,TRBV7-9,TRBJ1-4,NA,TGTGCCAGCAGCTTAGCTTTGCTGGATGAAAAACTGTTTTTT,CASSLALLDEKLFF
NA,TRBV19,TRBJ2-1,TRBD2,TGTGCCAGTAGTGTCACCGGGACTAGCATTGGTGAGCAGTTCTTC,CASSVTGTSIGEQFF
NA,TRBV6-5,TRBJ2-1,TRBD2,TGTGCCAGCAGTTCGGTATCCGGGAGGGCCTACAATGAGCAGTTCTTC,CASSSVSGRAYNEQFF
NA,TRBV6-5,TRBJ2-7,TRBD2,TGTGCCAGCAGTCGTTCTAGCGGGGGGGCCTACGAGCAGTACTTC,CASSRSSGGAYEQYF
NA,TRBV6-5,TRBJ1-5,NA,TGTGCCAGCGGGGAGGGGGATCAGCCCCAGCATTTT,CASGEGDQPQHF
NA,TRBV30,TRBJ1-2,TRBD1,TGTGCCTGGAGCCCTGACAGGGGCTATGGCTACACCTTC,CAWSPDRGYGYTF
NA,TRBV19,TRBJ1-2,NA,TGTGCCAGTAGTAAGGCGGGTCTGGACTATGGCTACACCTTC,CASSKAGLDYGYTF
NA,TRBV2,TRBJ2-5,NA,TGTGCCAGCATAGTTGAACGGAGCCAAGAGACCCAGTACTTC,CASIVERSQETQYF
NA,TRBV19,TRBJ1-1,NA,TGTGCCAGTAGTAAGGAACCGGCGGGCACTGAAGCTTTCTTT,CASSKEPAGTEAFF
once,TRBV6-1,TRBJ2-7,NA,TGTGCCAGCAGTGAAGGTAAATTCGAGCAGTACTTC,CASSEGKFEQYF
NA,TRBV19,TRBJ2-3,NA,TGTGCCAGTAGTCAGTCGGGGAGCACAGATACGCAGTATTTT,CASSQSGSTDTQYF
NA,TRBV6-5,TRBJ2-3,TRBD2,TGTGCCACCAGCGGGAGAGCGACTACGCAGTATTTT,CATSGRATTQYF
NA,TRBV9,TRBJ2-7,NA,TGTGCCAGCAGCGTAGATCCACGGGATAGCCTCTCCTACGAGCAGTACTTC,CASSVDPRDSLSYEQYF
NA,TRBV28,TRBJ1-5,TRBD1,TGTGCCAGCGAGACAGGGGTATTGGTCGTGGGCAATCAGCCCCAGCATTTT,CASETGVLVVGNQPQHF
NA,TRBV4-1,TRBJ1-1,NA,TGCGCCAGCAGCCAAGTGGGTCTGAACACTGAAGCTTTCTTT,CASSQVGLNTEAFF
NA,TRBV6-5,TRBJ2-3,NA,TGTGCCAGCAGTTTGGGGAGTGAGACAGATACGCAGTATTTT,CASSLGSETDTQYF
once,TRBV6-2/TRBV6-3,TRBJ2-3,NA,TGTGCCAGCAGTTACTCCGGACGGCGTCCAGATACGCAGTATTTT,CASSYSGRRPDTQYF
NA,TRBV19,TRBJ1-5,TRBD1,TGTGCCAGACACAGGGGGCGACGTAGCAATCAGCCCCAGCATTTT,CARHRGRRSNQPQHF
NA,TRBV21-1,TRBJ2-7,NA,TGTGCCAGCAGCAGAGGAAACGGGGGGACTAGCGGGAACCGCGAGCAGTACTTC,CASSRGNGGTSGNREQYF
NA,TRBV9,TRBJ2-5,NA,TGTGCCAGCAGCGTAAATGAGGGGGAGACCCAGTACTTC,CASSVNEGETQYF